Here is one TCR beta chain with its context. Its antigen is currently not known. The sample holds no much larger clone one base away, and base qualities are not on file. This sample was taken from a study of cytomegalovirus exposure and HLA in healthy donors (TCRdb year 2017). Broadly, across the study: A later analysis indicated that the 95 to 150 validation repertoires were generated on the platform also employed for the approximately 700 repertoires of the first cohort. The study aimed to test whether signatures of past pathogen exposure could be identified by cataloging public T cell receptors. A separate validation cohort of more than 100 different subjects was used in addition to the approximately 700-subject first cohort. The study combined high-throughput TCR immunosequencing, statistical association of individual TCRs with disease status, and machine learning to predict cytomegalovirus infection status. Broad study findings and their caveats: The study listed 170 or so TCR beta chains as associated with cytomegalovirus. Most TCR sequences were observed very rarely across donors, whereas some public TCRs were present in many individuals. In a later analysis, TCRs clustered in the first cohort were found to also tend to co-occur in the 100 to 150 validation repertoires, with approximately 95% of cluster scores above 0. A few of the identified cytomegalovirus-associated TCR beta chains were confirmed in vitro to be specific for cytomegalovirus antigens. It was suggested by the authors that the approach could potentially be generalized to other disease states and immunological phenotypes. A later analysis lacked HLA typing for the validation cohort, so it scored co-occurrence in that cohort across all 120 repertoires. Cytomegalovirus status was reported to be diagnosed by the classifier with high specificity and sensitivity in both the original and validation cohorts.

The method behind the library was the immunoSEQ multiplex PCR assay. The source study handled its data this way. A statistical classification framework was developed to diagnose cytomegalovirus status using the catalog of TCR beta chain sequences. Not all clones reach the TCRdb copy of this immuneACCESS table, which keeps in-frame sequences only. Checked studies attribute under half of the gap to unresolved V genes and leave the rest unexplained. That table furnishes V, J and clone size, whereas the DNA furnished D and trimming. Here the sample has about 360,000 clones; 75% to 90% occur a single time. Around 0.8% of the sample comes from the top ten. Separate from the approximately 700-subject first cohort, the validation cohort of 90 to 150 subjects was the group to which the donors belonged. Sample: PBMCs. The clonotype comes from a woman aged 18-29 years in good health and CMV-seronegative.

The DNA is as follows: TGTGCCACGACAGGGGACACCTACGAGCAGTACTTC. Translation gives CATTGDTYEQYF. In this chain, TRBV6-1 is recombined with TRBJ2-7; 8 bases in the junction line up with TRBD1. Its CDR3 holds 12 amino acids, cysteine through phenylalanine. Left in the record is the CDR3 DNA by itself, 36 bases read in frame from the first base. The CDR1 and CDR2 encoded by the germline V gene are MNHNS and SASEGT. V and J are trimmed by 10 bases and 2 bases, and the gene matches miss 4 bases of the junction.